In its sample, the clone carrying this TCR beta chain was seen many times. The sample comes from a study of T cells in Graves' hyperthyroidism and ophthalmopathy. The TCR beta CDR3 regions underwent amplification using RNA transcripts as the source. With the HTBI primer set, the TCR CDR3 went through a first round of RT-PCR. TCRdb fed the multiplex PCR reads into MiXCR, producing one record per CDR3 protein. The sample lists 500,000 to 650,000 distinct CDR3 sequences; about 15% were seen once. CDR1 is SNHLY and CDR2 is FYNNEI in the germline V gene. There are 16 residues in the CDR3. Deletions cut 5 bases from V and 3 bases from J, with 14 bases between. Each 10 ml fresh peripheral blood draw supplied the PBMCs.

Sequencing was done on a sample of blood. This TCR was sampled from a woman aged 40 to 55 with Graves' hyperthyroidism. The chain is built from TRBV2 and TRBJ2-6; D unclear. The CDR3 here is CASSLFPRGGANVLTF. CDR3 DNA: TGTGCCAGCAGTTTATTCCCCCGTGGTGGGGCCAACGTCCTGACTTTC. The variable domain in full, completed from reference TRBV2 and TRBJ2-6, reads EPEVTQTPSHQVTQMGQEVILRCVPISNHLYFYWYRQILGQKVEFLVSFYNNEISEKSEIFDDQFSVERPDGSNFTLKIRSTKLEDSAMYFCASSLFPRGGANVLTFGAGSRLTVL.